Described below is a single T cell receptor (beta chain) sequence and its context. The data originate from a study of T cell changes during pregnancy in multiple sclerosis. Assay used: immunoSEQ multiplex PCR; TCRdb lists only in-frame clones, some missing. Among about 13,000 clones listed, roughly 88% were seen once. Trimming stripped 0 bases from V and 0 bases from J, with 12 bases between. Germline lookup yields CDR1 LGHNA and CDR2 YNFKEQ. CDR3 length: 16 amino acids. This chain joins TRBV4-2 and TRBJ2-7; the D gene is possibly TRBD2 (5 bases). Specimen: CD8+ T cells from peripheral blood mononuclear cells, collected after pregnancy. The TCR sequence derives from a female donor in good health, enrolled as a control in a pregnancy study. In nucleotides, the CDR3 is TGTGCCAGCAGCCAAGATTCCGGGGTACCCTCCTACGAGCAGTACTTC. It yields the protein CASSQDSGVPSYEQYF.